This T cell receptor (beta chain) originates from a study of cytomegalovirus exposure and HLA in healthy donors. General observations from the study: A likely sequencing artifact accounted for one observed cluster of highly shared sequence variants. In a later analysis, a genetic analysis reported fewer productive-TCR N-insertions in an Asian-associated ancestry cluster than the cohort average.

The CDR3 consists of 14 residues. Germline CDR1 KGHSH, CDR2 LQKENI. The V end was cut by 3 bases, the J end by 7 bases, with 15 bases between. PCR amplification relied on 60 Vbeta primers (plus 13 Jbeta primers). Profiling relied on immunoSEQ multiplex PCR, and the TCRdb table lists in-frame clones only, not all of them. The sample has about 110,000 clones, under 90% seen once. A note on this clone: Its antigen is unidentified.

Sequencing was done on a sample of PBMCs. This clonotype was sampled from a woman aged 18-35 years in good health and CMV-seronegative. The chain recombines TRBV18 with TRBJ1-1, with D unresolved. The CDR3 here is CASSPFGREGEAFF. CDR3 DNA sequence: TGTGCCAGCTCACCGTTTGGGAGGGAGGGTGAAGCTTTCTTT.